These 28 T cell receptor beta chains originate from one sample sequenced in a study of Graves' ophthalmopathy and Graves' hyperthyroidism. Transcripts of RNA were the source for amplifying TCR beta CDR3 regions. The first round was an RT-PCR with HTBI primers, and the second round was a multiplex PCR. Via MiXCR, TCRdb re-called the multiplex PCR reads, giving one row per CDR3 protein. The sample includes about 620,000 distinct CDR3 sequences, 22% of them seen just once. Sequencing used peripheral blood. The receptors shown here come from a woman between 18 and 29 years old with stable Graves' hyperthyroidism. Some clones in this sample may be carry-over from other donors' samples.

This clonotype was recorded many times. The chain is built from TRBV6-1 and TRBJ1-2, with D possibly being TRBD1 (5 bases). V gave up 6 bases and J gave up 9 bases, with 20 bases separating them. Per the germline V gene, CDR1 is MNHNS and CDR2 is SASEGT. The CDR3 runs 14 residues. The CDR3: CASSKTEINLSYTF. The CDR3 nucleotides are TGTGCCAGCAGCAAGACAGAAATTAATCTGAGCTACACCTTC.

This clonotype was detected many times. The chain links TRBV20-1 to TRBJ2-4; TRBD1 is a possible D gene (7 bases). This CDR3 is 13 amino acids long. V lost 3 bases to trimming and J lost 8 bases, with 14 bases between them. From germline, CDR1 is DFQATT and CDR2 SNEGSKA (reference sequence). The CDR3 DNA is TGCAGTGCTAGGTCAGGGGGGCAGGACATTCAGTACTTC. It translates to CSARSGGQDIQYF.

In its sample, this clonotype was seen many times. V gene TRBV28 combines with J gene TRBJ1-5; D is unresolved. This CDR3 spans 10 amino acids. Germline assignment: CDR1 MDHEN and CDR2 SYDVKM. V lost 10 bases and J 12 bases, leaving 13 bases between the germline ends. CDR3 coding DNA: TGTGCCACCCATAGGGATCTCCAGCATTTT. It codes for CATHRDLQHF.

This clonotype turned up a few times. This chain joins TRBV6-5 and TRBJ2-7; 9 nucleotides agree with TRBD1. V lost 0 bases and J lost 5; bases outside the gene matches: 8. The CDR3 has 16 amino acids. CDR1 and CDR2 (germline): MNHEY, SVGAGI. CDR3 protein: CASSYSKTGTGHEQYF. As DNA, the CDR3 is TGTGCCAGCAGTTACTCGAAAACCGGGACAGGGCACGAGCAGTACTTC.

This clonotype was found many times. The rearrangement joins TRBV6-5 to TRBJ1-1, with D unclear. The CDR3 length is 11 residues. Per the germline V gene, CDR1 is MNHEY and CDR2 is SVGAGI. Trimming left V 6 bases short and J 7 bases short, with 9 bases between. The CDR3 region is CASRSSVEAFF. In nucleotides, the CDR3 is TGTGCCAGCAGGTCCTCGGTTGAAGCTTTCTTT.

This clonotype was seen ten or more times. The chain combines TRBV6-1 with TRBJ2-7; D is possibly TRBD2 (5 bases). Germline lookup yields CDR1 MNHNS and CDR2 SASEGT. The CDR3 length is 14 residues. V dropped 8 bases and J dropped 7 bases, with 21 bases sitting between them. The CDR3 here is CASLPSVLAREQYF. The DNA of the CDR3 is TGTGCCAGCCTCCCCTCTGTCCTAGCTAGAGAGCAGTACTTC.

The genes are TRBV6-1 and TRBJ1-2, with TRBD1 identical over 7 bases. Unmatched junction bases numbered 9, after V lost 7 bases and J lost 4 bases. This CDR3 comprises 14 residues. Germline loops: CDR1 MNHNS, CDR2 SASEGT. The CDR3 is CASTDRQGLYGYTF. CDR3 bases: TGTGCCAGCACAGACCGACAGGGACTCTATGGCTACACCTTC.

This clonotype was recorded at least ten times. The chain couples TRBV7-8 to TRBJ2-7; D perhaps matches TRBD1 (5 bases). Germline V gives CDR1 SGHVS, CDR2 FQNEAQ. The CDR3 is 14 residues long. V dropped 8 bases and J dropped 5 bases, with 19 bases sitting between them. CDR3 DNA: TGTGCCAGCCGAAGGGGTAGGGGAAGGGACGAGCAGTACTTC. Translating gives CASRRGRGRDEQYF.

V and J are TRBV10-3 and TRBJ2-7; D remains ambiguous. The CDR3 is 13 amino acids. The V gene's germline CDR1 is ENHRY and CDR2 SYGVKD. V shed 3 bases and J shed 6 bases, with 12 bases lying between them. The CDR3 DNA sequence: TGTGCCATCAGTGAAAGTTCGTTAGGCGAGCAGTACTTC. Amino acids: CAISESSLGEQYF.

Only one count was recorded for this clonotype. The V gene is TRBV4-1, the J gene TRBJ2-7, with D perhaps matching TRBD1 (6 bases). The CDR3 length is 15 residues. V was clipped by 3 bases and J by 2 bases, with 14 bases between them. Germline V gives CDR1 MGHRA, CDR2 YSYEKL. CDR3: CASSHGQGLTYEQYF. The CDR3 region has the DNA TGCGCCAGCAGCCACGGGCAGGGGCTAACCTACGAGCAGTACTTC.

The chain is built from TRBV28 and TRBJ1-2, with D possibly TRBD1 on 6 matching bases. This CDR3 has 14 amino acids. Germline-derived CDR1 and CDR2 are MDHEN and SYDVKM. Deletions cut 5 bases from V and 4 bases from J, with 14 bases between. The CDR3 sequence: CASSPQGHGYGYTF. The CDR3 region has the DNA TGTGCCAGCAGTCCCCAGGGGCACGGCTATGGCTACACCTTC.

This clonotype has just a few counts. The chain links TRBV5-1 to TRBJ1-2, with 9 bases matching TRBD1. V gave up 3 bases and J gave up 2 bases; unmatched junction bases: 5. This CDR3 comprises 15 residues. The V gene's germline CDR1 is SGHRS and CDR2 YFSETQ. DNA for the CDR3: TGCGCCAGCAGCTATCTGGGACAGGGAAACTATGGCTACACCTTC. Protein: CASSYLGQGNYGYTF. Drawing the rest from reference TRBV5-1 and TRBJ1-2, the complete variable domain is KAGVTQTPRYLIKTRGQQVTLSCSPISGHRSVSWYQQTPGQGLQFLFEYFSETQRNKGNFPGRFSGRQFSNSRSEMNVSTLELGDSALYLCASSYLGQGNYGYTFGSGTRLTVV.

This clonotype was seen many times. The rearrangement links TRBV24-1 to TRBJ1-2; D gene unclear. Per the germline V gene, CDR1 is KGHDR and CDR2 is SFDVKD. The ends were cut back, 4 bases at V and 8 bases at J, with 10 bases in the middle. CDR3 length equals 12 residues. In DNA, the CDR3 is TGTGCCACCAGTGACCCAGTTGAGGGCTACACCTTC. It translates to CATSDPVEGYTF.

This clonotype was detected many times. The chain carries TRBV6-5 and TRBJ2-7; a possible D gene is TRBD1 (6 bases). CDR3 size: 13 residues. Trimming removed 5 bases at V and 6 bases at J, with 14 bases between. Germline-derived CDR1 and CDR2 are MNHEY and SVGAGI. Here the CDR3 DNA reads TGTGCCAGCAGTAACTACAGGGACGCCGAGCAGTACTTC. Its translation is CASSNYRDAEQYF.

This clonotype was seen at least ten times. V is TRBV12-3 or TRBV12-4 and J is TRBJ2-2; TRBD2 matches at 8 bases. The V gene end was trimmed by 4 bases and the J gene end by 3 bases; junction bases not matched to a gene: 7. The CDR3 has 16 residues. CDR3 sequence reads: CASSWSSGVYTGELFF. The CDR3 DNA reads TGTGCCAGCAGTTGGAGTAGCGGGGTATACACCGGGGAGCTGTTTTTT.

This clonotype was counted many times. This chain joins TRBV6-5 and TRBJ1-2; D is possibly TRBD1 (5 bases). The CDR3 covers 12 residues. Trimming cost V 7 bases and J 4 bases, with 10 bases left between them. The germline CDR1 and CDR2 sequences are MNHEY and SVGAGI. CDR3 protein: CASNRGTYGYTF. As DNA, the CDR3 is TGTGCCAGCAATAGAGGGACCTATGGCTACACCTTC.

This clonotype was seen many times. The rearrangement uses TRBV12-3 or TRBV12-4 and TRBJ2-7; TRBD2 agrees at 8 bases. Germline trimming cut 5 bases from V and 1 base from J; bases unmatched to any gene: 7. This CDR3 has 15 amino acids. CDR3 region: CASSGGLAASYEQYF. CDR3 in DNA: TGTGCCAGCAGTGGAGGACTAGCTGCGTCCTACGAGCAGTACTTC.

This chain uses TRBV19 with TRBJ2-7; 8 bases match TRBD2. J gave up 2 bases and V 1 base, and 4 bases lay outside the gene matches. CDR3 length: 15 residues. Per germline, CDR1 LNHDA and CDR2 SQIVND (reference sequence). The CDR3 loop is CASSIGTSGAYEQYF. CDR3 coding DNA: TGTGCCAGTAGTATAGGAACTAGCGGCGCCTACGAGCAGTACTTC. The full variable domain, in which reference TRBV19 and TRBJ2-7 provide the parts outside the CDR3, is DGGITQSPKYLFRKEGQNVTLSCEQNLNHDAMYWYRQDPGQGLRLIYYSQIVNDFQKGDIAEGYSVSREKKESFPLTVTSAQKNPTAFYLCASSIGTSGAYEQYFGPGTRLTVT.

This clonotype was seen only a few times. A much bigger clone sits one base away, suggesting this may be a read error. The chain is built from TRBV6-1 and TRBJ2-5; no definite D call. Germline V lookup: CDR1 MNHNS, CDR2 SASEGT. The CDR3 runs 14 residues. The CDR3 is CASSPFAVMETRYF. The CDR3 DNA sequence: TGTGCCAGCAGTCCGTTCGCGGTTATGGAGACCCGGTACTTC.

This clonotype showed up many times. The rearrangement uses TRBV25-1 and TRBJ1-1; weak D call: TRBD1 (5 bases). The CDR3 has 15 amino acids. The germline V gene has CDR1 MGHDK and CDR2 SYGVNS. The V end lost 0 bases, the J end lost 4 bases, and 12 bases lay between the germline ends. CDR3 sequence (DNA): TGTGCCAGCAGTGAATATGAGGGGAAGGGCACTGAAGCTTTCTTT. Its translation: CASSEYEGKGTEAFF.

This clonotype occurred many times. This chain uses TRBV5-1 with TRBJ1-1, with 8 bases lining up with TRBD1. Germline V gene data show CDR1 as SGHRS and CDR2 as YFSETQ. CDR3 length: 16 amino acids. V lost 1 base and J lost 4; bases outside the gene matches: 9. The CDR3: CASSLRAAGGSTEAFF. The CDR3 bases are TGCGCCAGCAGCTTGCGGGCCGCAGGGGGCTCCACTGAAGCTTTCTTT.

The chain has TRBV29-1 and TRBJ1-2; D gene ambiguous. Germline V CDR1 and CDR2: SQVTM, ANQGSEA. The germline V and J ends were trimmed by 7 bases and 5 bases, with 11 bases remaining between them. The CDR3 has 11 residues. CDR3 amino acids: CSAFLKYGYTF. For the CDR3, the DNA is TGCAGCGCATTTCTAAAGTATGGCTACACCTTC.

The chain's CDR3 is CASSSLSGREQYF. Here the CDR3 DNA reads TGCGCCAGCAGCTCGCTCTCAGGGCGCGAGCAGTACTTC. The V and J genes are TRBV5-1 and TRBJ2-7; D might be TRBD1 (5 bases). V lost 3 bases and J lost 6, with 13 bases in between. Germline CDR1 SGHRS, CDR2 YFSETQ. The CDR3 totals 13 residues.

This clonotype was found a few times. The chain has TRBV3-1 and TRBJ2-5; D is ambiguous. Trimming shortened V by 4 bases and J by 4 bases, and 13 bases separated the two germline ends. This CDR3 spans 14 amino acids. CDR1 LGHDT and CDR2 YNNKEL come from the germline V gene (reference sequence). The CDR3: CASSPGVIGETQYF. DNA of the CDR3: TGTGCCAGCAGCCCAGGTGTTATCGGAGAGACCCAGTACTTC.

The table lists this clonotype with a few counts. A clone one base away is much larger, so this may be a read error. In DNA form, the CDR3 reads TGTGCCTGGGCCAGACTGGACACACCCTACGAGCAGTACTTC. Its translation is CAWARLDTPYEQYF. The chain recombines TRBV30 with TRBJ2-7, with a tentative D call TRBD1 (5 bases). V was cut by 5 bases and J by 2 bases, with 16 bases left in between. This CDR3 has 14 residues. Germline loops: CDR1 GTSNPN, CDR2 SVGIG (reference sequence).

V is TRBV6-1 and J is TRBJ2-7; D unclear. Germline V gives CDR1 MNHNS, CDR2 SASEGT. The CDR3 runs to 15 residues. V dropped 5 bases and J dropped 6 bases, with 20 bases sitting between them. The CDR3 spells CASSTLEGFVGEQYF. CDR3 in DNA: TGTGCCAGCAGTACCTTGGAAGGGTTTGTCGGCGAGCAGTACTTC.

This clonotype was found many times. The V gene is TRBV6-2 or TRBV6-3, the J gene TRBJ2-6; D not certain. Per the germline V gene, CDR1 is MNHEY and CDR2 is SVGEGT. The length of the CDR3 is 14 residues. V was pared by 6 bases and J by 0 bases, with 6 bases between. Written as DNA, the CDR3 is TGTGCCAGCAGCGGCATCTCTGGGGCCAACGTCCTGACTTTC. Translation gives CASSGISGANVLTF.

This clonotype was seen at least ten times. This chain joins TRBV5-6 and TRBJ2-7; TRBD2 is a possible D gene (5 bases). This CDR3 is 13 amino acids long. Germline values: CDR1 SGHDT, CDR2 YYEEEE. The V and J ends lost 7 bases and 5 bases respectively, with 16 bases between them. CDR3 nucleotides: TGTGCCAGCGTCTCCGGCGGGTTAAACGAGCAGTACTTC. Translated: CASVSGGLNEQYF.